These 22 T cell receptor beta chains share one sample of origin, sequenced in a study of blood T cell repertoires in COVID-19. The data were produced by immunoSEQ multiplex PCR, yet TCRdb's version contains in-frame clones alone and is incomplete. The sample lists about 200,000 clones, around 85% occurring once. Specimen: PBMCs or T cells enriched from blood (not recorded which). The origin of the receptors is a man aged 40-49 years who had recovered from COVID-19.

This chain joins TRBV29-1 and TRBJ2-2, with 7 bases identical to TRBD1. CDR3 length: 14 residues. With V trimmed by 6 bases and J by 8 bases, 12 bases remained unmatched. In germline, CDR1 is SQVTM, CDR2 ANQGSEA. The CDR3 reads CSVLPSGGRGELFF. The CDR3 bases are TGCAGCGTCCTACCGTCAGGGGGTAGGGGGGAGCTGTTTTTT.

This chain joins TRBV20-1 and TRBJ1-2; D call uncertain. V lost 5 bases to trimming and J lost 8 bases, with 12 bases between them. Germline V gives CDR1 DFQATT, CDR2 SNEGSKA (reference sequence). The CDR3 is 11 residues long. CDR3 loop: CSAPMVQGYTF. CDR3 bases: TGCAGTGCTCCCATGGTCCAGGGCTACACCTTC.

The chain combines TRBV6-5 with TRBJ2-7, with TRBD2 matching over 9 bases. From germline, CDR1 is MNHEY and CDR2 SVGAGI. The length of the CDR3 is 11 residues. The CDR3 reads CASGSSYEQYF. CDR3 nucleotide sequence: TGTGCTAGCGGGAGCTCCTACGAGCAGTACTTC.

This sequence joins TRBV5-1 and TRBJ2-2; 8 bases match TRBD2. With 1 base clipped from V and 5 bases from J, the junction kept 7 bases outside the gene matches. Germline V gene sequence: CDR1 SGHRS, CDR2 YFSETQ. This CDR3 is built from 16 residues. CDR3 region: CASSLRSGSVTGELFF. CDR3 nucleotide sequence: TGCGCCAGCAGCTTGAGAAGCGGGAGTGTTACCGGGGAGCTGTTTTTT.

This clone was seen a handful of times. The chain couples TRBV29-1 to TRBJ2-7, with a tentative D call TRBD1 (6 bases). Trimming took off 6 bases at V and 4 bases at J, with 10 bases between the two ends. Germline V gene sequence: CDR1 SQVTM, CDR2 ANQGSEA. This CDR3 comprises 11 residues. The CDR3 coding sequence is TGCAGCGTCGGGGACACTTACGAGCAGTACTTC. This sequence encodes CSVGDTYEQYF.

The chain joins TRBV5-1 to TRBJ1-1, with D possibly matching TRBD1 (5 bases). The CDR3 is 16 residues long. V was shortened by 4 bases and J by 2 bases, with 18 bases between the two germline ends. Germline CDR1 reads SGHRS; CDR2 reads YFSETQ. The CDR3 coding sequence is TGCGCCAGCAGCCCCGAAGACAGCACTGTAAACACTGAAGCTTTCTTT. Residues: CASSPEDSTVNTEAFF.

The J gene is TRBJ2-1, the V gene TRBV21-1; the table assigns TRBD2, which was not confirmed against the DNA. TRBV21-1 is an annotated pseudogene. The CDR3 consists of 16 residues. The CDR3 spells CASSKLKREAHNEQFF. In DNA form, the CDR3 reads TGTGCCAGCAGCAAATTGAAGCGGGAGGCCCACAATGAGCAGTTCTTC.

The genes are TRBV10-3 and TRBJ2-7, with TRBD1 matching 9 bases. The V gene end was trimmed by 3 bases and the J gene end by 7 bases; junction bases not matched to a gene: 7. Germline V gene sequence: CDR1 ENHRY, CDR2 SYGVKD. CDR3 length equals 14 residues. The CDR3 sequence: CAISDSDRGREQYF. In DNA form, the CDR3 reads TGTGCCATCAGTGACTCGGACAGGGGACGGGAGCAGTACTTC.

This rearrangement joins TRBV19 to TRBJ1-6; D is possibly TRBD1 (6 bases). CDR3 length: 13 amino acids. V was cut by 7 bases and J by 9 bases, with 13 bases left in between. Germline CDR1 is LNHDA and CDR2 is SQIVND (reference sequence). CDR3 region: CASNTGTSSPLHF. The DNA for the CDR3 is TGTGCCAGTAATACAGGGACGAGTTCACCCCTCCACTTT.

This chain uses TRBV14 with TRBJ1-2, with D unresolved. The V end lost 0 bases, the J end lost 4 bases, and 15 bases lay between the germline ends. The CDR3 runs 16 residues. Germline V gene lookup returns CDR1 SGHDN and CDR2 FVKESK. The CDR3 coding sequence is TGTGCCAGCAGCCAAGACTTCGGCAGGTCCGGCTATGGCTACACCTTC. Translation: CASSQDFGRSGYGYTF.

Only a few counts were recorded for this clone. This sequence joins TRBV4-1 and TRBJ2-5; D not certain. The CDR3 runs 15 residues. Germline loops: CDR1 MGHRA, CDR2 YSYEKL. V was cut by 0 bases and J by 7 bases, with 15 bases left in between. CDR3 DNA: TGCGCCAGCAGCCAAGACCCTGTCCTATTATCGACCCAGTACTTC. This sequence encodes CASSQDPVLLSTQYF.

This clone came up once. The chain joins TRBV7-3 to TRBJ1-2; TRBD1 matches at 7 bases. CDR3 size: 14 residues. The germline CDR1 and CDR2 sequences are SGHTA and FQGTGA. V was pared by 4 bases and J by 8 bases, with 10 bases of the junction left unmatched. The CDR3 loop reads CASSSPGDSQGYTF. The CDR3 bases are TGTGCCAGCAGCTCCCCGGGGGACAGTCAAGGCTACACCTTC.

This chain connects TRBV11-3 to TRBJ2-7; possible D gene TRBD2, 5 bases. From germline, CDR1 is SGHNT and CDR2 YENEEA. CDR3 length: 12 residues. V was pared by 4 bases and J by 6 bases, with 10 bases between. The chain's CDR3 is CASSSGGSEQYF. Here the CDR3 DNA reads TGTGCCAGCAGCTCCGGAGGTTCCGAGCAGTACTTC. The full variable domain, with the rest looked up from reference TRBV11-3 and TRBJ2-7, is EAGVVQSPRYKIIEKKQPVAFWCNPISGHNTLYWYLQNLGQGPELLIRYENEEAVDDSQLPKDRFSAERLKGVDSTLKIQPAELGDSAVYLCASSSGGSEQYFGPGTRLTVT.

The rearrangement joins TRBV18 to TRBJ2-1; 7 bases align to TRBD2. Germline CDR1 is KGHSH and CDR2 is LQKENI. This CDR3 is 14 amino acids long. Trimming cost V 5 bases and J 10 bases; bases outside gene matches: 11. The CDR3 nucleotides are TGTGCCAGCTCAGCGGGAGTCTCGGAGGACGAGCAGTTCTTC. Translating gives CASSAGVSEDEQFF.

The V gene is TRBV6-1, the J gene TRBJ1-3, with a weak D call TRBD1 (5 bases). The CDR3 extends over 16 amino acids. V was pared by 3 bases and J by 4 bases, with 16 bases between. Germline CDR1 and CDR2: MNHNS and SASEGT. Here the CDR3 DNA reads TGTGCCAGCAGTGACCCAGGGCGCGCAGGAGGAAACACCATATATTTT. Translated: CASSDPGRAGGNTIYF.

This clone was detected only once. The chain couples TRBV4-1 to TRBJ2-2, with 10 positions matching TRBD1. Losses at the gene ends were 4 bases for V and 3 bases for J; bases not matched to a gene: 8. The CDR3 runs 17 residues. Germline loops: CDR1 MGHRA, CDR2 YSYEKL. This chain's CDR3 is CASSRSFGTGDTGELFF. Here the CDR3 DNA reads TGCGCCAGCAGCCGATCCTTCGGGACAGGGGACACCGGGGAGCTGTTTTTT.

The V gene is TRBV9, the J gene TRBJ2-1; D possibly corresponds to TRBD2 (6 bases). This CDR3 contains 14 residues. The V gene's germline CDR1 is SGDLS and CDR2 YYNGEE. Trimming shortened V by 3 bases and J by 6 bases, and 13 bases separated the two germline ends. The CDR3 here is CASSARYSGNEQFF. The CDR3 coding sequence is TGTGCCAGCAGCGCCCGTTATAGCGGCAATGAGCAGTTCTTC.

This clone came up a few times. This chain links TRBV2 with TRBJ2-2; no clear D. Trimming took 7 bases from V and 7 from J, leaving 10 bases between them. Germline V gene sequence: CDR1 SNHLY, CDR2 FYNNEI. The CDR3 has 12 amino acids. CDR3 sequence reads: CASTPFLGELFF. The CDR3, as DNA: TGTGCCAGCACTCCCTTCCTCGGGGAGCTGTTTTTT.

The rearrangement links TRBV11-2 to TRBJ2-7; 16 bases match TRBD2. The germline CDR1 and CDR2 sequences are SGHAT and FQNNGV. CDR3 length: 18 residues. Trimming cost V 5 bases and J 0 bases; bases outside gene matches: 7. The CDR3 protein is CASSPGLAGGISSYEQYF. CDR3 sequence (DNA): TGTGCCAGCAGCCCGGGACTAGCGGGAGGGATTAGCTCCTACGAGCAGTACTTC.

This chain uses TRBV19 with TRBJ1-5; unclear D gene. The CDR3 extends over 15 amino acids. CDR1 and CDR2 (germline): LNHDA, SQIVND (reference sequence). The germline V and J ends were trimmed by 3 bases and 0 bases, with 9 bases remaining between them. The CDR3 DNA follows: TGTGCCAGTAGTATTAGGAGTCCTAGCAATCAGCCCCAGCATTTT. This codes for CASSIRSPSNQPQHF.

The chain links TRBV6-5 to TRBJ1-2; D call uncertain. V gave up 5 bases and J gave up 8 bases, with 18 bases separating them. The CDR3 totals 14 residues. Germline-derived CDR1 and CDR2 are MNHEY and SVGAGI. Written as DNA, the CDR3 is TGTGCCAGCAGTCCCATCAGAGGGCAAGAGGGCTACACCTTC. It is translated as CASSPIRGQEGYTF.

This clone was found a few times. The chain joins TRBV2 to TRBJ1-3; D is undetermined. CDR3 length: 14 amino acids. V was cut by 4 bases and J by 0 bases, with 7 bases left in between. CDR1 and CDR2 (germline): SNHLY, FYNNEI. The DNA of the CDR3 is TGTGCCAGCAGTGCCCAGTCCTCTGGAAACACCATATATTTT. Residues: CASSAQSSGNTIYF. The full variable domain, in which reference TRBV2 and TRBJ1-3 provide the parts outside the CDR3, is EPEVTQTPSHQVTQMGQEVILRCVPISNHLYFYWYRQILGQKVEFLVSFYNNEISEKSEIFDDQFSVERPDGSNFTLKIRSTKLEDSAMYFCASSAQSSGNTIYFGEGSWLTVV.